This entry lists 27 T cell receptor beta chains sequenced from one sample in a study of blood T cell repertoires in COVID-19. Profiling relied on immunoSEQ multiplex PCR, and the TCRdb table lists in-frame clones only, not all of them. The sample comprises more than 200,000 clones, about 79% of which are singletons, and 1.4% rests with the top ten. The source material was peripheral blood. Source of these receptors: a woman between 40 and 50 years old who had recovered from COVID-19.

The chain uses TRBV19 and TRBJ2-7, with 8 positions matching TRBD1. This CDR3 spans 15 amino acids. Germline V gene sequence: CDR1 LNHDA, CDR2 SQIVND (reference sequence). The V segment lost 5 bases and the J segment 2 bases; nucleotides outside the gene matches: 8. CDR3: CASSVNWGQAYEQYF. For the CDR3, the DNA is TGTGCCAGTAGTGTGAACTGGGGACAGGCCTACGAGCAGTACTTC. The whole variable domain, filled in from reference TRBV19 and TRBJ2-7, reads DGGITQSPKYLFRKEGQNVTLSCEQNLNHDAMYWYRQDPGQGLRLIYYSQIVNDFQKGDIAEGYSVSREKKESFPLTVTSAQKNPTAFYLCASSVNWGQAYEQYFGPGTRLTVT.

Comments on this clone: Additional DNA sequences in this sample encode the identical CDR3. The CDR3 region is CASSLGGNTGELFF. The CDR3 DNA reads as TGCGCCAGCAGCTTGGGAGGGAACACCGGGGAGCTGTTTTTT. The chain combines TRBV5-1 with TRBJ2-2, with D hard to call. Germline CDR1 reads SGHRS; CDR2 reads YFSETQ. The CDR3 is 14 amino acids. The V gene lost 0 bases and the J gene lost 1 base, with 4 bases spanning the gap.

The CDR3 is CAISAITKKDTGELFF. DNA for the CDR3: TGTGCCATCTCAGCGATAACCAAGAAGGACACCGGGGAGCTGTTTTTT. The chain links TRBV10-3 to TRBJ2-2; D unresolved. CDR1 and CDR2 (germline): ENHRY, SYGVKD. Trimming stripped 8 bases from V and 3 bases from J, with 19 bases between. The length of the CDR3 is 16 residues.

The rearrangement joins TRBV6-5 to TRBJ1-1; unclear D gene. The CDR3 totals 11 residues. Trimming pared 5 bases from V and 6 bases from J, leaving 7 bases between. From germline, CDR1 is MNHEY and CDR2 SVGAGI. The CDR3 bases are TGTGCCAGCAGTACCGGTTCTGAAGCTTTCTTT. It is translated as CASSTGSEAFF.

The chain carries TRBV3-1 (or the pseudogene TRBV3-2) and TRBJ1-5; D is possibly TRBD1 (6 bases). Trimming pared 10 bases from V and 5 bases from J, leaving 15 bases between. This CDR3 is built from 13 residues. Germline-derived CDR1 and CDR2 are LGHDT and YNNKEL (reference sequence). The CDR3 DNA follows: TGTGCCACCGCACAGGGTTACGATCAGCCCCAGCATTTT. Its protein product is CATAQGYDQPQHF.

This clone was detected only a few times. The V and J genes are TRBV10-3 and TRBJ2-7, with a weak D call TRBD1 (5 bases). The V and J ends lost 3 bases and 5 bases respectively, with 14 bases between them. This CDR3 is 14 amino acids long. Germline CDR1 is ENHRY and CDR2 is SYGVKD. CDR3: CAISDGQGKDEQYF. For the CDR3, the DNA is TGTGCCATCAGTGACGGTCAGGGCAAAGACGAGCAGTACTTC.

The chain has TRBV18 and TRBJ2-3; 10 bases are shared with TRBD2. The germline V gene encodes CDR1 KGHSH and CDR2 LQKENI. Losses at the gene ends were 5 bases for V and 1 base for J; bases not matched to a gene: 6. This CDR3 has 16 residues. CDR3 residues: CASSVTSGSGTDTQYF. CDR3 nucleotide sequence: TGTGCCAGCTCAGTGACTAGCGGGTCTGGCACAGATACGCAGTATTTT.

With respect to this clone: Relative to the germline gene, one junction end is altered; a read error may explain this. The chain employs TRBV28 and TRBJ1-1, with 8 bases lining up with TRBD1. The CDR3 is 14 amino acids. CDR1 is MDHEN and CDR2 is SYDVKM in the germline V gene. The CDR3 is CASSLLSLGTGSSF. DNA for the CDR3: TGTGCCAGCAGTTTACTTTCCCTCGGGACAGGCTCTTCCTTT.

In nucleotides, the CDR3 is TGTGCCAGCAGCGACCGGACAGACTATGGCTACACCTTC. Translated: CASSDRTDYGYTF. The J gene is TRBJ1-2, the V gene TRBV9, with D perhaps matching TRBD1 (6 bases). The CDR3 has 13 amino acids. Germline CDR1 SGDLS, CDR2 YYNGEE. Trimming shortened V by 3 bases and J by 3 bases, and 9 bases separated the two germline ends.

This clone showed up just once. The J gene is TRBJ2-7, the V gene TRBV6-5; maybe TRBD1 (5 bases). Germline values: CDR1 MNHEY, CDR2 SVGAGI. This CDR3 has 16 amino acids. Trimming shortened V by 4 bases and J by 6 bases, and 22 bases separated the two germline ends. The CDR3 sequence is CASSFLRDSSPSEQYF. The CDR3 DNA follows: TGTGCCAGCAGTTTCCTCAGAGACAGTTCTCCTAGCGAGCAGTACTTC.

This clone appeared a single time. This chain joins TRBV19 and TRBJ1-5; D remains ambiguous. Germline assignment: CDR1 LNHDA and CDR2 SQIVND (reference sequence). Trimming pared 5 bases from V and 2 bases from J, leaving 7 bases between. The CDR3 has 13 amino acids. This chain's CDR3 is CASSSQGNQPQHF. DNA of the CDR3: TGTGCCAGTAGTTCCCAGGGCAATCAGCCCCAGCATTTT.

This chain connects TRBV7-9 to TRBJ2-3; TRBD1 matches 9 bases. The germline CDR1 and CDR2 sequences are SEHNR and FQNEAQ (reference sequence). This CDR3 spans 17 amino acids. V was pared by 5 bases and J by 9 bases, with 18 bases of the junction left unmatched. CDR3 sequence (DNA): TGTGCCAGCAGCCCACGGACAGGGGTGGGTGGACTCGAGACGCAGTATTTT. This gives the protein CASSPRTGVGGLETQYF. The full variable domain, its missing parts supplied by reference TRBV7-9 and TRBJ2-3, is DTGVSQNPRHKITKRGQNVTFRCDPISEHNRLYWYRQTLGQGPEFLTYFQNEAQLEKSRLLSDRFSAERPKGSFSTLEIQRTEQGDSAMYLCASSPRTGVGGLETQYFGPGTRLTVL.

In this sample, this clone turned up once. The V and J genes are TRBV3-1 (or the pseudogene TRBV3-2) and TRBJ2-1; 7 bases map to TRBD1. Losses at the gene ends were 6 bases for V and 1 base for J; bases not matched to a gene: 9. Germline V lookup: CDR1 LGHDT, CDR2 YNNKEL (reference sequence). CDR3 size: 16 residues. The CDR3 spells CASRAGTESSYNEQFF. CDR3 DNA: TGTGCCAGCAGAGCCGGGACAGAAAGTTCCTACAATGAGCAGTTCTTC.

The rearrangement links TRBV27 to TRBJ1-2; TRBD1 is a possible D gene (5 bases). The V gene lost 3 bases and the J gene lost 5 bases, with 13 bases spanning the gap. In germline, CDR1 is MNHEY, CDR2 SMNVEV (reference sequence). This CDR3 has 14 amino acids. CDR3 in DNA: TGTGCCAGCAGTTTGTCCGGGACTTTATATGGCTACACCTTC. As protein: CASSLSGTLYGYTF.

The chain combines TRBV12-3 or TRBV12-4 with TRBJ2-5, with 8 bases identical to TRBD1. There are 13 residues in the CDR3. The trim removed 6 bases at V and 11 bases at J, leaving 11 bases unmatched. The CDR3 spells CASRDRGATGQYF. The CDR3 DNA reads TGTGCCAGCAGAGACAGGGGCGCTACAGGGCAGTACTTC.

The rearrangement uses TRBV6-5 and TRBJ2-5; 13 bases map to TRBD2. This CDR3 is built from 14 residues. CDR1 is MNHEY and CDR2 is SVGAGI in the germline V gene. V was clipped by 6 bases and J by 5 bases; unmatched bases: 3. CDR3 loop: CASSRGLAGETQYF. The CDR3 coding sequence is TGTGCCAGCAGCCGGGGACTAGCGGGGGAGACCCAGTACTTC.

This clone was detected once. The V call is TRBV10-3, the J call TRBJ1-2; D is possibly TRBD1 (6 bases). CDR3 length equals 15 residues. Trimming removed 0 bases at V and 4 bases at J, with 12 bases between. The germline V gene has CDR1 ENHRY and CDR2 SYGVKD. The CDR3 DNA is TGTGCCATCAGTGAGTCGCGGACAGATAGCTATGGCTACACCTTC. This gives the protein CAISESRTDSYGYTF.

The V gene is TRBV2, the J gene TRBJ1-2; 12 nucleotides align to TRBD1. The CDR3 contains 14 residues. V shed 8 bases, J shed 4 bases, and the junction held 5 bases outside the gene matches. CDR1 is SNHLY and CDR2 is FYNNEI in the germline V gene. The CDR3: CASSGTGGLYGYTF. DNA of the CDR3: TGTGCCAGCTCCGGGACAGGGGGCCTCTATGGCTACACCTTC.

The chain carries TRBV6-5 and TRBJ1-1, with a possible D match to TRBD1 (5 bases). This CDR3 is built from 12 residues. Trimming removed 6 bases at V and 5 bases at J, with 10 bases between. CDR1 is MNHEY, CDR2 SVGAGI, per germline. The CDR3 bases are TGTGCCAGCAGCACAGGAATAACTGAAGCTTTCTTT. This gives the protein CASSTGITEAFF.

The chain uses TRBV5-5 and TRBJ1-4; D gene unclear. CDR3 length equals 14 residues. Germline V gene sequence: CDR1 SGHKS, CDR2 YYEKEE (reference sequence). The V end lost 3 bases, the J end lost 7 bases, and 13 bases lay between the germline ends. The CDR3 DNA reads as TGTGCCAGCAGCTACCAACCAGGAGGTGAAAAACTGTTTTTT. Protein product: CASSYQPGGEKLFF. The full variable domain, rest sourced from reference TRBV5-5 and TRBJ1-4, is DAGVTQSPTHLIKTRGQQVTLRCSPISGHKSVSWYQQVLGQGPQFIFQYYEKEERGRGNFPDRFSARQFPNYSSELNVNALLLGDSALYLCASSYQPGGEKLFFGSGTQLSVL.

V is TRBV7-2 and J is TRBJ2-1; TRBD2 might be the D (6 bases). The CDR3 runs 15 residues. With 6 bases removed from V and 5 bases from J, the gap between germline ends came to 17 bases. CDR1 and CDR2 from the germline V gene are SGHTA and FQGNSA. The CDR3 protein is CASRSNRGLHNEQFF. The CDR3 nucleotides read TGTGCCAGCAGGTCGAATCGGGGGTTACACAATGAGCAGTTCTTC.

The J gene is TRBJ2-1, the V gene TRBV7-3, with TRBD1 identical over 8 bases. This CDR3 contains 17 residues. V gave up 1 base and J gave up 5 bases; unmatched junction bases: 10. Germline V gene data show CDR1 as SGHTA and CDR2 as FQGTGA. The CDR3 DNA is TGTGCCAGCAGCTTAAATCCCGGGACAGGCGCCCACAATGAGCAGTTCTTC. Its translation: CASSLNPGTGAHNEQFF.

The CDR3 loop reads CASSLWGTDNQPQHF. In DNA form, the CDR3 reads TGTGCCAGCAGCTTGTGGGGGACAGACAATCAGCCCCAGCATTTT. V is TRBV5-8 and J is TRBJ1-5; 7 bases are shared with TRBD1. Germline lookup yields CDR1 SGHTS and CDR2 YDEGEE. V lost 1 base and J lost 3; bases outside the gene matches: 4. The CDR3 totals 15 residues.

The rearrangement uses TRBV4-2 and TRBJ1-6; weak D call: TRBD1 (6 bases). The germline CDR1 and CDR2 sequences are LGHNA and YNFKEQ. V lost 5 bases, J lost 10 bases, and 12 bases lay in between. The CDR3 is made up of 13 amino acids. The CDR3 nucleotides are TGTGCCAGCAGCGGAACAGGGCTATCACCCCTCCACTTT. Residues: CASSGTGLSPLHF.

In the case of this clone: Other DNA sequences of this sample code for an identical CDR3. The chain combines TRBV7-2 with TRBJ1-5; tentative D call: TRBD1 (6 bases). Trimming removed 5 bases from V and 7 bases from J, with 15 bases in between. The CDR3 totals 14 residues. CDR1 SGHTA and CDR2 FQGNSA come from the germline V gene. CDR3 sequence (DNA): TGTGCCAGCAGCCCCCGGGAGGGGGGGCAGCCCCAGCATTTT. Translation: CASSPREGGQPQHF. The full variable domain, in which reference TRBV7-2 and TRBJ1-5 provide the parts outside the CDR3, is GAGVSQSPSNKVTEKGKDVELRCDPISGHTALYWYRQSLGQGLEFLIYFQGNSAPDKSGLPSDRFSAERTGGSVSTLTIQRTQQEDSAVYLCASSPREGGQPQHFGDGTRLSIL.

This clone was found once. The CDR3 sequence is CASSLFWSETQETQYF. The CDR3 bases are TGTGCCAGCAGCTTATTTTGGAGCGAGACCCAAGAGACCCAGTACTTC. This chain uses TRBV11-3 with TRBJ2-5; no clear D gene. V was shortened by 2 bases and J by 1 base, with 14 bases between the two germline ends. Germline V gene lookup returns CDR1 SGHNT and CDR2 YENEEA. The CDR3 is made up of 16 amino acids.

V and J are TRBV5-1 and TRBJ2-3, with a weak D call TRBD1 (7 bases). The CDR3 length is 16 residues. CDR1 SGHRS and CDR2 YFSETQ come from the germline V gene. Trimming shortened V by 4 bases and J by 1 base, and 16 bases separated the two germline ends. The CDR3 region has the DNA TGCGCCAGCAGCGTGGGCAGGGGGGAGGGCACAGATACGCAGTATTTT. This codes for CASSVGRGEGTDTQYF.